This T cell receptor (beta chain) was profiled in a study of spatial heterogeneity in lung cancer. The table lists this clonotype with many counts. Time point meaning: sample taken at primary tumor resection. TCRdb used MiXCR to reprocess the 5' RACE reads, holding one entry per CDR3 protein. The sample comprises over 50,000 distinct CDR3 sequences, about 5.9% of which are singletons, and roughly 14% rests with the top ten. Trimming pared 6 bases from V and 2 bases from J, leaving 10 bases between. The CDR3 has 13 residues. Germline CDR1 and CDR2: SGHTA and FQGTGA. V usage is TRBV7-3 and J usage is TRBJ2-5; D perhaps matches TRBD2 (6 bases). Here the sequenced sample was PBMCs, taken at surgery. This clonotype was obtained from a female donor with early-stage non-small cell lung cancer. The CDR3 region is CASRSSGQETQYF. Written as DNA, the CDR3 is TGTGCCAGCAGATCCAGCGGGCAAGAGACCCAGTACTTC.